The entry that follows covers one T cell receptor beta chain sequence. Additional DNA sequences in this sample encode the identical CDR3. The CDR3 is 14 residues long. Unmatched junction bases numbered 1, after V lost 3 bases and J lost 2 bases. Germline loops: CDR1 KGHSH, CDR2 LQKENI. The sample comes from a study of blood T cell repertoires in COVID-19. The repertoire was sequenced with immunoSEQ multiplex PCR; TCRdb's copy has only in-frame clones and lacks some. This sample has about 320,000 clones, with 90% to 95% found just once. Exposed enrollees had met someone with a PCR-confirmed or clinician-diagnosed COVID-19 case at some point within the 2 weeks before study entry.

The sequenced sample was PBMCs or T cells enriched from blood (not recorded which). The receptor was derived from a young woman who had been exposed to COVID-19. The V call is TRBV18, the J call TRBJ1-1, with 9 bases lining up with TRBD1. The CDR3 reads CASSPGQGNTEAFF. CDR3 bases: TGTGCCAGCTCACCGGGACAGGGAAACACTGAAGCTTTCTTT.